This T cell receptor beta chain was sequenced for a study of control samples from healthy donors and cancer patients. Using immunoSEQ multiplex PCR, the repertoire was profiled, and TCRdb retains in-frame clones only, with some absent. This sample has 13,000 or so clones, with roughly 71% found just once. V shed 11 bases and J shed 5 bases, with 9 bases lying between them. This CDR3 contains 10 residues. Germline V gene lookup returns CDR1 WNHNN and CDR2 SYGVQD (reference sequence). The sequenced sample was formalin-fixed, paraffin-embedded tissue. The receptor was isolated from a male donor with melanoma. This chain connects TRBV10-1 to TRBJ2-5; the D is unclear. In DNA, the CDR3 is TGCGCCGGCGCGAGGGAGACCCAGTACTTC. It yields the protein CAGARETQYF.